The 16 T cell receptor beta chains presented below share a single source sample, sequenced in a study of regulatory T cells in long-lasting Graves disease. According to the study, TCR beta libraries were built with iRepertoire HTBI primers and CDR3-region Arm-PCR. Via MiXCR, TCRdb re-called the multiplex PCR reads, giving one row per CDR3 protein. The sample includes under 800,000 distinct CDR3 sequences, less than 20% of them seen just once. Time point indicated: newly diagnosed GD, antithyroid drugs for less than 3 months. PBMCs provided the RNA from which the TCR library was made. The data were also submitted as part of a second study, on T cells in Graves' hyperthyroidism and ophthalmopathy.

The sequencing here drew on peripheral blood mononuclear cells (PBMCs), taken at new diagnosis, from a patient treated with antithyroid drugs. Source of these receptors: a woman aged 25-40 years with Graves disease.

This clonotype was counted only a few times. The J gene is TRBJ1-2, the V gene TRBV6-1, with a tentative D call TRBD1 (5 bases). CDR3 length: 14 amino acids. The V and J ends lost 8 bases and 3 bases respectively, with 16 bases between them. Germline V gene lookup returns CDR1 MNHNS and CDR2 SASEGT. CDR3: CASGGNVVDYGYTF. Written as DNA, the CDR3 is TGTGCCAGCGGGGGGAATGTCGTAGACTATGGCTACACCTTC.

The sample holds a few counts of this clonotype. This chain links TRBV19 with TRBJ1-5, with a possible D match to TRBD1 (6 bases). Deletions cut 7 bases from V and 6 bases from J, with 16 bases between. This CDR3 contains 14 residues. Germline V CDR1 and CDR2: LNHDA, SQIVND (reference sequence). In DNA, the CDR3 is TGTGCCAGTAATAGACAGGATCTTTTTCAGCCCCAGCATTTT. Its protein is CASNRQDLFQPQHF. The full variable domain, its missing parts supplied by reference TRBV19 and TRBJ1-5, is DGGITQSPKYLFRKEGQNVTLSCEQNLNHDAMYWYRQDPGQGLRLIYYSQIVNDFQKGDIAEGYSVSREKKESFPLTVTSAQKNPTAFYLCASNRQDLFQPQHFGDGTRLSIL.

This clonotype was seen a few times. Mismatch with germline at one junction end may stem from a read error. The chain has TRBV6-1 and TRBJ1-2, with a weak D call TRBD1 (6 bases). This CDR3 has 13 amino acids. Germline-derived CDR1 and CDR2 are MNHNS and SASEGT. CDR3 sequence reads: CASSPALRGGYAF. For the CDR3, the DNA is TGTGCCAGCAGTCCAGCCCTCAGGGGAGGCTACGCCTTC.

This clonotype has ten or more counts. The chain combines TRBV27 with TRBJ1-2; D gene uncertain. The V end lost 4 bases, the J end lost 2 bases, and 14 bases lay between the germline ends. The CDR3 sequence is 15 residues long. The V gene's germline CDR1 is MNHEY and CDR2 SMNVEV (reference sequence). CDR3 loop: CASSYRGLGNYGYTF. CDR3 DNA: TGTGCCAGCAGTTACCGGGGTCTGGGAAACTATGGCTACACCTTC.

This clonotype has a count of ten or more. The rearrangement links TRBV5-1 to TRBJ2-1, with 10 bases matching TRBD2. This CDR3 spans 15 amino acids. The V gene end was trimmed by 4 bases and the J gene end by 6 bases; junction bases not matched to a gene: 7. CDR1 and CDR2 from the germline V gene are SGHRS and YFSETQ. CDR3 in amino acids: CASSVLAGALNEQFF. CDR3 nucleotide sequence: TGCGCCAGCAGCGTCCTAGCGGGGGCCCTCAATGAGCAGTTCTTC. Full variable domain (remainder filled in from reference TRBV5-1 and TRBJ2-1): KAGVTQTPRYLIKTRGQQVTLSCSPISGHRSVSWYQQTPGQGLQFLFEYFSETQRNKGNFPGRFSGRQFSNSRSEMNVSTLELGDSALYLCASSVLAGALNEQFFGPGTRLTVL.

This clonotype was recorded many times. CDR3 nucleotides: TGCAGTGCTGGGGGGGGGTATAGCAATCAGCCCCAGCATTTT. Protein: CSAGGGYSNQPQHF. The rearrangement uses TRBV20-1 and TRBJ1-5; weak D call: TRBD1 (5 bases). CDR3 length equals 14 residues. Germline V gene data show CDR1 as DFQATT and CDR2 as SNEGSKA (reference sequence). Trimming cost V 5 bases and J 0 bases, with 11 bases left between them.

In its sample, this clonotype was seen many times. Mismatch with germline at one junction end may stem from a read error. The V call is TRBV6-9, the J call TRBJ2-2; 9 bases map to TRBD1. Germline-derived CDR1 and CDR2 are MNHGY and SVAAGI. The CDR3 has 14 residues. The CDR3 sequence is CASSGQGNTGELFF. In DNA, the CDR3 is TGCGCCAGCTCGGGACAGGGGAACACCGGGGAGCTGTTTTTT.

CDR3 nucleotides: TGTGCCAGCAGCCAAGCAGGACTGTACAATGAGCAGTTCTTC. It yields the protein CASSQAGLYNEQFF. The chain combines TRBV14 with TRBJ2-1; TRBD2 is a possible D gene (5 bases). CDR3 length: 14 residues. Per germline, CDR1 SGHDN and CDR2 FVKESK. Trimming pared 1 base from V and 4 bases from J, leaving 8 bases between.

The V gene is TRBV11-2, the J gene TRBJ2-7; 8 positions match TRBD2. The CDR3 sequence is 15 residues long. V shed 0 bases and J 6 bases; nucleotides not matched to a gene: 7. From germline, CDR1 is SGHAT and CDR2 FQNNGV. The DNA of the CDR3 is TGTGCCAGCAGCTTAGATAGCGGGATGGGGCTCGAGCAGTACTTC. Amino acid sequence: CASSLDSGMGLEQYF.

This clonotype was seen at least ten times. V and J are TRBV20-1 and TRBJ2-1; D unclear. The V gene lost 3 bases and the J gene lost 4 bases, with 4 bases spanning the gap. The CDR3 sequence is 11 residues long. The germline CDR1 and CDR2 sequences are DFQATT and SNEGSKA (reference sequence). Here the CDR3 reads CSARGYNEQFF. The CDR3, as DNA: TGCAGTGCTAGGGGTTACAATGAGCAGTTCTTC.

Regarding this clonotype: Sequence at one end of the junction differs from germline and may be a read error. The chain combines TRBV3-1 with TRBJ2-3; 9 bases map to TRBD2. The CDR3 is 16 residues long. CDR1 is LGHDT and CDR2 is YNNKEL in the germline V gene (reference sequence). DNA for the CDR3: TGTGCCAGCAGCCAACTTAGCGGGGGAAGCACAAATACGCAGTATTTT. Translated, it gives CASSQLSGGSTNTQYF.

This clonotype has ten or more counts. This chain links TRBV7-2 with TRBJ2-5; 7 positions agree with TRBD2. The length of the CDR3 is 14 residues. Germline V gene sequence: CDR1 SGHTA, CDR2 FQGNSA. V dropped 8 bases and J dropped 2; count of bases not matched to a gene: 8. Here the CDR3 reads CASSLGGLQETQYF. In DNA, the CDR3 is TGTGCCAGCTCCTTGGGGGGGTTACAAGAGACCCAGTACTTC. Full variable domain (outside the CDR3, taken from reference TRBV7-2 and TRBJ2-5): GAGVSQSPSNKVTEKGKDVELRCDPISGHTALYWYRQSLGQGLEFLIYFQGNSAPDKSGLPSDRFSAERTGGSVSTLTIQRTQQEDSAVYLCASSLGGLQETQYFGPGTRLLVL.

The rearrangement uses TRBV7-9 and TRBJ2-5; perhaps TRBD1 as D (6 bases). Germline-derived CDR1 and CDR2 are SEHNR and FQNEAQ (reference sequence). The CDR3 covers 16 residues. V was pared by 2 bases and J by 11 bases, with 24 bases between. CDR3: CASSLYGGGGYGEQYF. CDR3 DNA sequence: TGTGCCAGCAGCTTATATGGGGGTGGGGGCTACGGTGAGCAGTACTTC.

Here the CDR3 reads CASSQAGAYTQYF. The CDR3, as DNA: TGTGCCAGCAGCCAAGCCGGGGCATATACGCAGTATTTT. The chain carries TRBV3-1 and TRBJ2-3; TRBD1 or TRBD2 may be the D gene (5 bases each). In germline, CDR1 is LGHDT, CDR2 YNNKEL (reference sequence). V was cut by 1 base and J by 7 bases, with 9 bases left in between. This CDR3 spans 13 amino acids.

In its sample, this clonotype was seen many times. This rearrangement joins TRBV20-1 to TRBJ2-1, with 8 positions matching TRBD1. Trimming at V came to 7 bases and at J to 7 bases, leaving 12 bases not matched to a gene. Germline CDR1 and CDR2: DFQATT and SNEGSKA (reference sequence). This CDR3 is 14 amino acids long. CDR3: CSGLTGQGGNEQFF. The CDR3 nucleotides read TGCAGTGGACTTACCGGACAGGGCGGGAATGAGCAGTTCTTC.

The rearrangement uses TRBV7-8 and TRBJ2-1; D possibly matches TRBD1 or TRBD2 (6 bases each). Germline CDR1 reads SGHVS; CDR2 reads FQNEAQ. The CDR3 length is 16 residues. V dropped 0 bases and J dropped 9 bases, with 18 bases sitting between them. The CDR3, as DNA: TGTGCCAGCAGCTTAGCGTGGGCCGGGGGCAGGTCTGAGCAGTTCTTC. This translates into CASSLAWAGGRSEQFF.